This paragraph covers one T cell receptor (beta chain) sequence. The target antigen is unknown. Repertoires were generated with immunoSEQ multiplex PCR, while TCRdb's copy carries only in-frame clones and drops some. The table has approximately 60,000 clones, approximately 91% seen once. The sample originates from a study of graft-versus-host responses after intestinal transplantation. Study background: All recipients got anti-thymocyte globulin induction, then tacrolimus and steroids for roughly 3 years. Study results and limitations: Some GvH clones appeared in ileal mucosa or blood before recipient bone marrow. The study associated peak circulating GvH clone levels with early post-transplant HvG declines.

This specimen consisted of unstimulated CD8+ T cells sorted from spleen or lymph node cells, obtained before transplant. This sequence originates from a human donor who was the organ donor for an intestinal transplant.

CDR3 bases: TGTGCCAGCAGTGAAGCGCCGGGGGAAGGGGCCAACGTCCTGACTTTC. This translates into CASSEAPGEGANVLTF. J is TRBJ2-6 and V is TRBV2, with a weak D call TRBD2 (6 bases). Germline-derived CDR1 and CDR2 are SNHLY and FYNNEI. Trimming took 0 bases from V and 4 from J, leaving 10 bases between them. The CDR3 is 16 amino acids.